The next 7 T cell receptor beta chains were all read from a single sample in a study of blood T cell repertoires in COVID-19. Clones were sequenced by immunoSEQ multiplex PCR, and TCRdb holds only the in-frame ones, with some missing. This table holds about 280,000 clones, about four fifths found once. Material: peripheral blood. Receptors were obtained from a woman aged 50 to 60 who had recovered from COVID-19.

This chain links TRBV28 with TRBJ2-6; perhaps TRBD1 as D (6 bases). The CDR3 runs 15 residues. Looked up from germline, CDR1 is MDHEN and CDR2 is SYDVKM. V was pared by 8 bases and J by 0 bases, with 11 bases between. The CDR3 bases are TGTGCCAGCGTTGGGGGCCGCTCTGGGGCCAACGTCCTGACTTTC. It encodes CASVGGRSGANVLTF.

The rearrangement joins TRBV7-2 to TRBJ1-3, with TRBD1 identical over 7 bases. After removal of 5 bases from V and 0 bases from J, the junction contained 16 bases not matched to a gene. The germline V gene encodes CDR1 SGHTA and CDR2 FQGNSA. The CDR3 is 19 residues long. The CDR3 here is CASSPLGQAIPSSGNTIYF. The CDR3 DNA reads as TGTGCCAGCAGCCCTCTAGGACAGGCTATACCTAGCTCTGGAAACACCATATATTTT. Looking up the rest from reference TRBV7-2 and TRBJ1-3 gives the full variable domain: GAGVSQSPSNKVTEKGKDVELRCDPISGHTALYWYRQSLGQGLEFLIYFQGNSAPDKSGLPSDRFSAERTGGSVSTLTIQRTQQEDSAVYLCASSPLGQAIPSSGNTIYFGEGSWLTVV.

The rearrangement uses TRBV4-1 and TRBJ2-7, with a tentative D call TRBD2 (6 bases). V gave up 0 bases and J gave up 2 bases, with 11 bases separating them. Germline V gives CDR1 MGHRA, CDR2 YSYEKL. The CDR3 is 15 residues long. The CDR3 region is CASSQDAGLTYEQYF. The CDR3 coding sequence is TGCGCCAGCAGCCAAGATGCAGGACTAACCTACGAGCAGTACTTC.

A remark on this clone: The same CDR3 also results from other DNA sequences found in this sample. The CDR3 reads CASSTGGGNTIYF. CDR3 sequence (DNA): TGTGCCAGCAGCACAGGGGGCGGAAACACCATATATTTT. The genes are TRBV7-2 and TRBJ1-3; 9 nucleotides align to TRBD1. The CDR3 length is 13 residues. Germline V gives CDR1 SGHTA, CDR2 FQGNSA. The V and J ends lost 5 bases and 4 bases, in that order; junction bases with no gene match: 0.

CDR3 coding DNA: TGTGCCAGTACTCAACCGGCCAGCGCCAACAATGAGCAGTTCTTC. Residues: CASTQPASANNEQFF. The chain couples TRBV19 to TRBJ2-1; D is unclear. Trimming pared 7 bases from V and 5 bases from J, leaving 18 bases between. This CDR3 has 15 amino acids. Germline loops: CDR1 LNHDA, CDR2 SQIVND (reference sequence).

The J gene is TRBJ1-6, the V gene TRBV5-4, with D possibly matching TRBD1 (6 bases). The CDR3 extends over 15 amino acids. The germline CDR1 and CDR2 sequences are SGHNT and YYREEE (reference sequence). V was trimmed by 0 bases and J by 12 bases, leaving 16 bases between them. The CDR3 loop is CASSLDPGQPRPLHF. The DNA of the CDR3 is TGTGCCAGCAGCTTGGATCCTGGACAGCCTAGACCCCTCCACTTT.

The V call is TRBV7-3, the J call TRBJ1-2; TRBD1 matches at 10 bases. Losses at the gene ends were 10 bases for V and 5 bases for J; bases not matched to a gene: 10. Germline V gene data show CDR1 as SGHTA and CDR2 as FQGTGA. The CDR3 has 14 residues. The CDR3 region has the DNA TGTGCCACTAGCCCGGGACAGGGGAGTTATGGCTACACCTTC. It yields the protein CATSPGQGSYGYTF.